Following are 13 T cell receptor beta chains from one sample sequenced in a study of T cell repertoires in ileal Crohn's disease. Clones were read by immunoSEQ multiplex PCR, and TCRdb kept only the in-frame ones, dropping some. Found here are 6,000 to 6,500 clones, more than 75% of them singletons; the top ten hold over 15%. Input material: ileal tissue. The receptors derive from an adult with Crohn's disease.

The chain couples TRBV30 to TRBJ1-1; unclear D gene. Germline values: CDR1 GTSNPN, CDR2 SVGIG (reference sequence). This CDR3 is built from 13 residues. Trimming left V 0 bases short and J 0 bases short, with 5 bases between. In DNA, the CDR3 is TGTGCCTGGAGTGTAAGCGTGAACACTGAAGCTTTCTTT. Translating it yields CAWSVSVNTEAFF.

This clone appeared once. CDR3 sequence: CASSPGLAEETQYF. CDR3 bases: TGTGCCAGCTCACCGGGACTAGCGGAAGAGACCCAGTACTTC. The chain carries TRBV18 and TRBJ2-5, with 11 bases identical to TRBD2. Germline-derived CDR1 and CDR2 are KGHSH and LQKENI. CDR3 length: 14 residues. The V segment lost 3 bases and the J segment 3 bases; nucleotides outside the gene matches: 0.

This clone has a single count. This chain links TRBV29-1 with TRBJ2-1; D possibly corresponds to TRBD1 (6 bases). Deletions cut 6 bases from V and 0 bases from J, with 12 bases between. From germline, CDR1 is SQVTM and CDR2 ANQGSEA. This CDR3 is 14 amino acids long. In DNA, the CDR3 is TGCAGCGTAGGTACAGGGATCTCCTACAATGAGCAGTTCTTC. It is translated as CSVGTGISYNEQFF.

The V and J genes are TRBV4-3 and TRBJ1-1, with 7 nucleotides matching TRBD1. Germline V CDR1 and CDR2: LGHNA, YSLEER. V was clipped by 4 bases and J by 4 bases; unmatched bases: 6. The CDR3 runs to 14 residues. The CDR3 nucleotides are TGCGCCAGCAGCCTAGACAGGGCTAGCACTGAAGCTTTCTTT. It specifies CASSLDRASTEAFF.

The chain couples TRBV4-3 to TRBJ2-3, with 10 positions matching TRBD2. The CDR3 is 15 amino acids. Trimming removed 4 bases from V and 4 bases from J; junction bases left unmatched: 5. From germline, CDR1 is LGHNA and CDR2 YSLEER. The CDR3 sequence: CASSRGLAEADTQYF. As DNA, the CDR3 is TGCGCCAGCAGCCGCGGACTAGCGGAGGCAGATACGCAGTATTTT.

This chain links TRBV19 with TRBJ2-1, with D perhaps matching TRBD2 (6 bases). This CDR3 is built from 15 residues. Per germline, CDR1 LNHDA and CDR2 SQIVND (reference sequence). V was shortened by 5 bases and J by 6 bases, with 17 bases between the two germline ends. The CDR3 loop is CASSRLGGVGNEQFF. The DNA for the CDR3 is TGTGCCAGTAGTCGACTAGGAGGGGTGGGCAATGAGCAGTTCTTC.

There are a few counts of this clone. The chain employs TRBV6-9 and TRBJ1-3, with 7 bases matching TRBD1. Germline lookup yields CDR1 MNHGY and CDR2 SVAAGI. CDR3 length equals 14 residues. With V trimmed by 5 bases and J by 2 bases, 3 bases remained unmatched. The CDR3: CASSRDRAGNTIYF. DNA for the CDR3: TGTGCCAGCAGTCGAGACAGGGCTGGAAACACCATATATTTT.

Of note for this clone: An end of the junction differs from the germline gene, which may be a read error. Here the CDR3 reads CASSPGQAFYGYTF. The CDR3 DNA reads TGCGCCAGCAGCCCGGGACAGGCCTTCTATGGTTACACCTTC. This chain joins TRBV5-1 and TRBJ1-2, with 8 bases identical to TRBD1. This CDR3 comprises 14 residues. Germline loops: CDR1 SGHRS, CDR2 YFSETQ.

The CDR3 is CASSFGGGGEKLFF. In DNA, the CDR3 is TGTGCCAGCAGTTTCGGGGGAGGAGGTGAAAAACTGTTTTTT. The chain links TRBV28 to TRBJ1-4; the D gene is possibly TRBD1 (5 bases). The CDR3 is made up of 14 amino acids. Trimming took 3 bases from V and 7 from J, leaving 12 bases between them. CDR1 is MDHEN and CDR2 is SYDVKM in the germline V gene.

This chain links TRBV29-1 with TRBJ2-7, with D possibly being TRBD1 (5 bases). Deletions cut 5 bases from V and 2 bases from J, with 13 bases between. This CDR3 region has 13 residues. Germline CDR1 SQVTM, CDR2 ANQGSEA. CDR3 region: CSVQGNYPYEQYF. In DNA, the CDR3 is TGCAGCGTTCAGGGTAACTATCCCTACGAGCAGTACTTC.

The chain carries TRBV10-3 and TRBJ1-1; 8 nucleotides agree with TRBD1. The CDR3 loop spans 13 amino acids. Germline V gene data show CDR1 as ENHRY and CDR2 as SYGVKD. Germline trimming cut 4 bases from V and 5 bases from J; bases unmatched to any gene: 3. CDR3 sequence (DNA): TGTGCCATCAGTGTGCAGGGGGCGACTGAAGCTTTCTTT. Residues: CAISVQGATEAFF.

V gene TRBV5-6 combines with J gene TRBJ2-7; no reliable D call. The CDR3 is made up of 13 amino acids. V was clipped by 0 bases and J by 7 bases, with 11 bases between them. The germline V gene has CDR1 SGHDT and CDR2 YYEEEE. The CDR3 region is CASSLVGSQEQYF. CDR3 nucleotide sequence: TGTGCCAGCAGCTTGGTTGGCAGTCAGGAGCAGTACTTC.

The rearrangement links TRBV2 to TRBJ2-1; D perhaps matches TRBD2 (5 bases). CDR1 SNHLY and CDR2 FYNNEI come from the germline V gene. V lost 5 bases and J lost 10, with 18 bases in between. The CDR3 is 14 amino acids. CDR3 residues: CASSSGPGVMEQFF. CDR3 DNA sequence: TGTGCCAGCAGTAGCGGTCCCGGGGTTATGGAGCAGTTCTTC.